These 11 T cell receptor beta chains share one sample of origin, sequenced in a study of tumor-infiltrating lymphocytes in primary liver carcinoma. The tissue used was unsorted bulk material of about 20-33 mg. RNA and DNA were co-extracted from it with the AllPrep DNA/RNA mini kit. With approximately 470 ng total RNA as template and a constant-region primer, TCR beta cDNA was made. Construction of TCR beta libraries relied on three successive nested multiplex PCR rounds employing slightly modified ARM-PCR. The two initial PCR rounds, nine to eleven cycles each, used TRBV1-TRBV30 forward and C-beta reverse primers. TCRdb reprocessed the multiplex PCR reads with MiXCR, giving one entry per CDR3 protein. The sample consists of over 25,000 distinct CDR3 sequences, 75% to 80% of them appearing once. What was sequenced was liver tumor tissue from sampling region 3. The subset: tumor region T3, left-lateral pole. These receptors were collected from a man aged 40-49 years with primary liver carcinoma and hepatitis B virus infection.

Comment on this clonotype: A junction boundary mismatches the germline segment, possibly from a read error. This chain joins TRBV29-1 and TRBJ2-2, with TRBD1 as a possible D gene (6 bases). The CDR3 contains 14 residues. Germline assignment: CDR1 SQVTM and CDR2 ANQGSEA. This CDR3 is CIVARTANTVELFF. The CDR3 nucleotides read TGCATCGTTGCCCGGACAGCGAACACCGTGGAGCTGTTTTTT.

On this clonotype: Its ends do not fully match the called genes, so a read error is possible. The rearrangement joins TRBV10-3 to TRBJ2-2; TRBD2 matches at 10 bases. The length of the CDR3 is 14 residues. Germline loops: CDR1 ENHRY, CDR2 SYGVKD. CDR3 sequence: CSISVSGRAGELFF. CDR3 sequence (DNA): TGTTCCATCAGTGTCAGCGGGAGGGCCGGGGAGCTGTTCTTT.

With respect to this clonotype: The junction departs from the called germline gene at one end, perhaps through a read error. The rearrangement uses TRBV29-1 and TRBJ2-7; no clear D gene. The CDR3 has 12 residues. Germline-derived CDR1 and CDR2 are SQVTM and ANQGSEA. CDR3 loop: CIIGRLGYEQYF. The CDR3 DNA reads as TGTATCATTGGGCGGTTAGGGTACGAGCAGTACTTC.

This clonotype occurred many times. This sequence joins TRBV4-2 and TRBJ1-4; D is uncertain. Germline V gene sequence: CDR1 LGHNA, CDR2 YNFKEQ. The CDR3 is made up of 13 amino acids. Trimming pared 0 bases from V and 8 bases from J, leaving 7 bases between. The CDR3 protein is CASSQELQEKLFF. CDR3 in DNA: TGTGCCAGCAGCCAAGAGTTACAAGAAAAACTGTTTTTT.

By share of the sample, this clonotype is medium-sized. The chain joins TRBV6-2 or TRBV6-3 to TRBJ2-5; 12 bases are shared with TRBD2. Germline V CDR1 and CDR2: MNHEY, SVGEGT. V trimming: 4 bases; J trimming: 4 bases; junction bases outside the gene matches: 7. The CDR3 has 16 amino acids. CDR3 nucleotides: TGTGCCAGCAGTTCAACTAGCGGGAGGTTGGGAGAGACCCAGTACTTC. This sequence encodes CASSSTSGRLGETQYF.

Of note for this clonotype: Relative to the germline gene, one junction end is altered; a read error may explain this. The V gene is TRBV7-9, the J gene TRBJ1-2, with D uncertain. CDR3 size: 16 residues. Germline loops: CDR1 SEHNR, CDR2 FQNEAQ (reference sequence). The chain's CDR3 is CDSSPEGRLSHYGYTF. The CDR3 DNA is TGTGACAGCAGCCCCGAAGGCAGGCTGTCCCATTATGGCTACACCTTC.

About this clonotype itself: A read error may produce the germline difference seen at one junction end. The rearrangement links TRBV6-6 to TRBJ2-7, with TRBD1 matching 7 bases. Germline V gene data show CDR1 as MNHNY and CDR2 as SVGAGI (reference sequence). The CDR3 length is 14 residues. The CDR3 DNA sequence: TGTGCTAGCAGTGTTCTGGGACAGCGATACGAGCAGTACTTC. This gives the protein CASSVLGQRYEQYF.

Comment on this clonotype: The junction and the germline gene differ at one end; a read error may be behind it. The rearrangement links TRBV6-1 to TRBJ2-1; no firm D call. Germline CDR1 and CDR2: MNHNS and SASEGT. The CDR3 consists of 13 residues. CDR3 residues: CTSSEVLSHEQFF. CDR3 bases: TGTACCAGCAGTGAAGTCCTCAGTCATGAGCAGTTCTTC.

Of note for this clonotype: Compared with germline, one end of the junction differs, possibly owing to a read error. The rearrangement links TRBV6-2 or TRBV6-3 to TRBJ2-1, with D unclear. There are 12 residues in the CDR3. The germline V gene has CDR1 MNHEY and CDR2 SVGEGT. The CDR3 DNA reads TGTGTCAGCGAGGAGCGATACAATGAGCAGTTCTTC. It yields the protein CVSEERYNEQFF.

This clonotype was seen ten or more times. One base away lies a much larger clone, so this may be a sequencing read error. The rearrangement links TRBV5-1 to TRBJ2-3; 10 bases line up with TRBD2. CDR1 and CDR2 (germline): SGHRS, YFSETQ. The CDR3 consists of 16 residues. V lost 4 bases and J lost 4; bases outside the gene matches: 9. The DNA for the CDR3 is TGCGCCAGCAGCATGGGACTAGCGTATAGCGCAGATACGCAGTATTTT. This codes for CASSMGLAYSADTQYF.

In DNA, the CDR3 is TGTGCCAACTGCCAAGATTCTTTTAGCGGGAGGTTTAGTTCGGAGACCCAGTACTTC. Residues: CANCQDSFSGRFSSETQYF. The rearrangement links TRBV4-2 to TRBJ2-5, with TRBD2 identical over 10 bases. CDR3 length: 19 residues. The V and J ends lost 10 bases and 5 bases, in that order; junction bases with no gene match: 25. Germline-derived CDR1 and CDR2 are LGHNA and YNFKEQ.